This TCR beta chain was captured in a study of T-cell reconstitution after alpha-beta-depleted transplantation in children. Germline CDR1 and CDR2: LNHNV and YYDKDF (reference sequence). The V gene end was trimmed by 0 bases and the J gene end by 2 bases; junction bases not matched to a gene: 3. CDR3 length: 16 residues. As concerns this clonotype: Its matching antigen is unknown.

Overall study results and limits: The study traced high day-60 TCRbeta diversity in some patients to surviving recipient T cells and thymic progenitors.

The library targeted TCRbeta and was prepared with unique molecular identifiers. Using its own MiXCR run on the PCR reads, TCRdb lists one record per CDR3 protein. Of approximately 89,000 distinct CDR3 sequences detected, about 14% appear once; the ten largest clones hold around a fifth. This receptor was obtained from a male patient between 2 and 15 years old who had a stem cell transplant for acute lymphoblastic leukemia, so the T cells may come from the graft donor. The rearrangement links TRBV15 to TRBJ2-5; 10 positions agree with TRBD2. The specimen comprised PBMCs, mostly from graft donor cells, sampled 180 days after TCRalphabeta/CD19-depleted stem cell transplant. This CDR3 is CATSREAAGGQETQYF. DNA of the CDR3: TGTGCCACCAGCAGAGAAGCAGCGGGGGGGCAAGAGACCCAGTACTTC.